The entry that follows covers one T cell receptor beta chain sequence. Its antigen is currently unknown. Preparation of the TCRbeta library used unique molecular identifiers. Via MiXCR, TCRdb re-called the PCR reads, giving one row per CDR3 protein. The data contain 700,000 to 850,000 distinct CDR3 sequences, roughly 16% of them seen just once; the ten biggest clones take up 5%. The data are from a study of T-cell reconstitution after alpha-beta-depleted transplantation in children. Notes on the study in general: Surviving recipient T cells and thymic progenitors produced the high day-60 TCRbeta diversity seen in some patients. Reportedly, alpha-beta T cells present about two months post-transplant originated from several hundred expanded clones of graft origin. A year post-transplant, T-cell counts and diversity derived mostly from newly produced T cells.

This CDR3 comprises 15 residues. The germline V and J ends were trimmed by 6 bases and 11 bases, with 22 bases remaining between them. Germline-derived CDR1 and CDR2 are ENHRY and SYGVKD. The rearrangement joins TRBV10-3 to TRBJ1-4; D is ambiguous. Sequenced here: PBMCs, mostly from graft donor cells, sampled 360 days after TCRalphabeta/CD19-depleted stem cell transplant. This clonotype originated in a male patient between 5 and 17 years old who had a stem cell transplant for acute lymphoblastic leukemia, so the T cells may come from the graft donor. For the CDR3, the DNA is TGTGCCATCAGCGATGGACTGGGATCGCGGTTGAAACTGTTTTTT. Its protein product is CAISDGLGSRLKLFF.